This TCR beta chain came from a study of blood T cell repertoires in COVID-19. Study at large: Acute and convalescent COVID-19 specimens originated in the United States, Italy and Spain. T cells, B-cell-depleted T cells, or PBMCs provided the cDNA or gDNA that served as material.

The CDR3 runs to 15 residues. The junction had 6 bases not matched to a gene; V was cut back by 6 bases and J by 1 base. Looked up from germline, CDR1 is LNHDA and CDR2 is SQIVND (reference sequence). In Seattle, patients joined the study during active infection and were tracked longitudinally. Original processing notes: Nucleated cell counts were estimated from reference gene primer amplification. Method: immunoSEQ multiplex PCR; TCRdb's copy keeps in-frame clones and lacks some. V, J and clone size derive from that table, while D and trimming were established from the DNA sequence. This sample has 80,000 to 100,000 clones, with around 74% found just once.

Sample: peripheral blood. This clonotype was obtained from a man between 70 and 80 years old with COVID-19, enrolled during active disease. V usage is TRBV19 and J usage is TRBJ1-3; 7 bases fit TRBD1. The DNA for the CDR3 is TGTGCCAGTAGCCCGATGGGACAGTCTGGAAACACCATATATTTT. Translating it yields CASSPMGQSGNTIYF.